This passage covers 5 T cell receptor beta chains from one sample sequenced in a study of T cells in Graves' hyperthyroidism and ophthalmopathy. RNA transcripts yielded amplified TCR beta CDR3 regions. Using the HTBI primer set, a first-round RT-PCR was run on the TCR CDR3. TCRdb ran MiXCR on the multiplex PCR reads and lists one entry per CDR3 protein. The sample shows almost 600,000 distinct CDR3 sequences, about 43% of them seen only once. The sequencing input was peripheral blood or thyroid tissue (not recorded which). These receptors all stem from a woman aged 18-30 years with Graves' hyperthyroidism.

The CDR3 nucleotides are TGTGCCAGCAGCCCGGGACTAGCGGTGGGCTCCTACACTGAAGCTTTCTTT. This translates into CASSPGLAVGSYTEAFF. The V call is TRBV7-3, the J call TRBJ1-1; possibly TRBD1 for D (5 bases). This CDR3 spans 17 amino acids. With 5 bases removed from V and 3 bases from J, the gap between germline ends came to 22 bases. From germline, CDR1 is SGHTA and CDR2 FQGTGA. Supplemented by reference TRBV7-3 and TRBJ1-1, the full variable domain reads GAGVSQTPSNKVTEKGKYVELRCDPISGHTALYWYRQSLGQGPEFLIYFQGTGAADDSGLPNDRFFAVRPEGSVSTLKIQRTERGDSAVYLCASSPGLAVGSYTEAFFGQGTRLTVV.

Ten or more counts support this clonotype. The chain couples TRBV9 to TRBJ1-2; the match to TRBD1 covers 9 bases. V lost 4 bases, J lost 6 bases, and 13 bases stayed unmatched. CDR1 and CDR2 (germline): SGDLS, YYNGEE. This CDR3 has 16 amino acids. CDR3 residues: CASSTSVGTGMDGYTF. The CDR3 DNA reads TGTGCCAGCAGCACGTCCGTAGGGACAGGGATGGATGGCTACACCTTC.

In the case of this clonotype: At one boundary the junction diverges from the germline segment, which might be a read error. The chain uses TRBV7-2 and TRBJ2-7, with TRBD2 matching over 10 bases. Per germline, CDR1 SGHTA and CDR2 FQGNSA. This CDR3 region has 19 residues. The CDR3 DNA reads as TGCGCCAGCAGCCAAGTCGGGGGGGGGGCACTAGCGGGGCCCTACGAGCAGTACTTC. Encoded protein: CASSQVGGGALAGPYEQYF.

This clonotype was found many times. The chain combines TRBV4-1 with TRBJ1-1; no definite D call. CDR1 and CDR2 (germline): MGHRA, YSYEKL. This CDR3 contains 14 residues. Between the trimmed V and J ends, which lost 0 bases and 1 base, there was a span of 6 bases. CDR3 in amino acids: CASSQDSENTEAFF. CDR3 DNA: TGCGCCAGCAGCCAAGACTCCGAGAACACTGAAGCTTTCTTT.

The V gene is TRBV20-1, the J gene TRBJ1-4; TRBD1 matches at 8 bases. CDR3 length: 17 residues. J gave up 5 bases and V 6 bases, and 17 bases lay outside the gene matches. The germline V gene encodes CDR1 DFQATT and CDR2 SNEGSKA (reference sequence). CDR3 protein: CSAPDRGGGSWNEKLFF. Here the CDR3 DNA reads TGCAGTGCGCCCGACAGGGGTGGGGGGAGTTGGAATGAAAAACTGTTTTTT.